This T cell receptor beta chain was found in a study of T-cell memory formation after mild COVID-19. The V gene's germline CDR1 is MNHEY and CDR2 SVGAGI. V lost 6 bases, J lost 4 bases, and 7 bases stayed unmatched. This CDR3 is 14 amino acids long. MiXCR, run by TCRdb on the 5' RACE reads, gives a single entry per CDR3 protein. The data contain around 130,000 distinct CDR3 sequences, 14% to 15% of them singletons. This clonotype was seen more than once but under ten times. The chain uses TRBV6-5 and TRBJ2-7; 9 bases are a match to TRBD1. The sample consisted of PBMCs or a T cell subset sorted from them (not recorded which). The clonotype originates from an adult woman who had mild COVID-19 (a few samples of this study predate the infection). Cell type and time point are not known. The CDR3 DNA follows: TGTGCCAGCAGCGTGGGACAGGGCCAATACGAGCAGTACTTC. Translated: CASSVGQGQYEQYF.